Below, 30 T cell receptor beta chains from the same sample are listed, as sequenced in a study of vaccination effects on CD4 cells after COVID-19. The method was immunoSEQ multiplex PCR; TCRdb's version includes in-frame clones alone and lacks a portion of them. This sample yields tens of thousands of clones, of which roughly 74% are seen a single time; about 17% belongs to the top ten. These receptors' targets are unknown. In the ViraFEST assay, antigen-specific CD4+ clonotypes were identified by expansion after peptide-pool stimulation. After more than 9 days in culture, the CD4+ T cells were isolated. The vaccine given was either BNT162b2 or mRNA-1273, in two doses. The starting material was CD4+ T cells from PBMCs cultured with HCoV-OC43 spike peptides, obtained after COVID-19 vaccination. As to subset: HCoV-OC43 spike overlapping peptide pool stimulation. The receptors derive from a human donor who received a COVID-19 vaccine.

The rearrangement joins TRBV12-3 or TRBV12-4 to TRBJ1-4; D is uncertain. Trimming stripped 7 bases from V and 7 bases from J, with 7 bases between. The CDR3 loop spans 11 amino acids. CDR3 sequence: CASKTVEKLFF. The CDR3 DNA reads as TGTGCCAGCAAAACAGTTGAAAAACTGTTTTTT.

This chain links TRBV21-1 with TRBJ1-5; the table's D call TRBD1 went unverified against the DNA. TRBV21-1 is a pseudogene segment. CDR3 size: 21 residues. CDR3 in DNA: TGTGCCAGCAGCAAAGTGCTCCTTCACTTTTCAACAGGGTATAGCAATCAGCCCCAGCATTTT. Its protein product is CASSKVLLHFSTGYSNQPQHF.

The rearrangement uses TRBV5-4 and TRBJ2-7; D may be TRBD1 (5 bases). The V end lost 5 bases, the J end lost 1 base, and 13 bases lay between the germline ends. Germline CDR1 reads SGHNT; CDR2 reads YYREEE (reference sequence). The CDR3 has 14 amino acids. The CDR3 DNA is TGTGCCAGCAGTCTGGACACAAATTCCTACGAGCAGTACTTC. This encodes CASSLDTNSYEQYF.

CDR3 protein: CASSPNSGIGELFF. The CDR3 DNA follows: TGTGCCAGCAGCCCCAACTCGGGGATCGGGGAGCTGTTTTTT. This chain uses TRBV11-2 with TRBJ2-2, with a weak D call TRBD2 (5 bases). CDR3 length: 14 amino acids. Between the trimmed V and J ends, which lost 5 bases and 7 bases, there was a span of 14 bases. Germline CDR1 SGHAT, CDR2 FQNNGV.

V gene TRBV7-9 combines with J gene TRBJ2-3; TRBD2 agrees at 9 bases. This CDR3 is 19 amino acids long. The trim removed 5 bases at V and 5 bases at J, leaving 20 bases unmatched. Germline values: CDR1 SEHNR, CDR2 FQNEAQ (reference sequence). CDR3 loop: CASSPGRSSGSEVLDTQYF. CDR3 nucleotide sequence: TGTGCCAGCAGCCCAGGCCGTAGTAGCGGGAGTGAAGTTCTAGATACGCAGTATTTT.

V gene TRBV24-1 combines with J gene TRBJ1-2; TRBD1 might be the D (5 bases). Germline CDR1 KGHDR, CDR2 SFDVKD. The CDR3 has 14 amino acids. V lost 5 bases to trimming and J lost 4 bases, with 13 bases between them. The CDR3 nucleotides are TGTGCCACCAGTGGGGGGGTAGGAGGCTATGGCTACACCTTC. Translation: CATSGGVGGYGYTF.

This chain uses TRBV9 with TRBJ2-5, with 7 bases lining up with TRBD2. V shed 3 bases, J shed 5 bases, and the junction held 10 bases outside the gene matches. This CDR3 comprises 15 residues. Germline V gene lookup returns CDR1 SGDLS and CDR2 YYNGEE. The CDR3 loop reads CASSAGTIPRETQYF. The CDR3 coding sequence is TGTGCCAGCAGCGCAGGGACTATCCCCCGCGAGACCCAGTACTTC.

This rearrangement joins TRBV14 to TRBJ2-5; 7 positions agree with TRBD1. Trimming cost V 4 bases and J 6 bases; bases outside gene matches: 11. The germline V gene has CDR1 SGHDN and CDR2 FVKESK. The CDR3 sequence is 15 residues long. The CDR3, as DNA: TGTGCCAGCAGCCTTAGGACAGGAATGGGTCAGACCCAGTACTTC. Translation: CASSLRTGMGQTQYF.

The chain links TRBV10-3 to TRBJ1-6, with D possibly TRBD1 on 5 matching bases. Trimming took 4 bases from V and 5 from J, leaving 12 bases between them. CDR3 size: 15 residues. Germline CDR1 is ENHRY and CDR2 is SYGVKD. The DNA for the CDR3 is TGTGCCATCAGTGGGCAGGGTAATGATAATTCACCCCTCCACTTT. This translates into CAISGQGNDNSPLHF.

The genes are TRBV7-9 and TRBJ2-1; D is unresolved. V lost 1 base and J 6 bases, leaving 16 bases between the germline ends. The CDR3 runs 16 residues. CDR1 is SEHNR, CDR2 FQNEAQ, per germline (reference sequence). CDR3 nucleotides: TGTGCCAGCAGCTTAGTTTCAGGTTCCTTTTCCAATGAGCAGTTCTTC. This gives the protein CASSLVSGSFSNEQFF.

This sequence joins TRBV10-3 and TRBJ1-1, with TRBD1 identical over 9 bases. The CDR3 is 14 residues long. CDR1 is ENHRY, CDR2 SYGVKD, per germline. Trimming at V came to 2 bases and at J to 3 bases, leaving 1 base not matched to a gene. This CDR3 is CAISEGTGHTEAFF. CDR3 nucleotide sequence: TGTGCCATCAGTGAGGGGACAGGGCACACTGAAGCTTTCTTT.

A word on this clone: At one boundary the junction diverges from the germline segment, which might be a read error. The genes are TRBV6-6 and TRBJ2-7; tentatively, D is TRBD1 (6 bases). The length of the CDR3 is 12 residues. Per germline, CDR1 MNHNY and CDR2 SVGAGI (reference sequence). The CDR3 loop is CASSYTRDMPTF. The CDR3 coding sequence is TGTGCCAGCAGTTATACCCGGGACATGCCCACATTC.

This sequence joins TRBV3-1 (or the pseudogene TRBV3-2) and TRBJ2-7; D possibly matches TRBD1 or TRBD2 (5 bases each). This CDR3 is built from 15 residues. Germline V gene data show CDR1 as LGHDT and CDR2 as YNNKEL (reference sequence). V was clipped by 0 bases and J by 6 bases, with 15 bases between them. CDR3 in DNA: TGTGCCAGCAGCCAAGAACGAGGGACCGGTAGCGAGCAGTACTTC. This codes for CASSQERGTGSEQYF.

This sequence joins TRBV6-1 and TRBJ2-1, with 12 bases aligning to TRBD2. Per germline, CDR1 MNHNS and CDR2 SASEGT. This CDR3 has 15 amino acids. V lost 2 bases, J lost 5 bases, and 1 base stayed unmatched. The CDR3 loop is CASSELAGGHNEQFF. CDR3 coding DNA: TGTGCCAGCAGTGAACTAGCGGGGGGGCACAATGAGCAGTTCTTC.

This chain connects TRBV19 to TRBJ1-6; D is unresolved. The CDR3 totals 13 residues. Germline assignment: CDR1 LNHDA and CDR2 SQIVND (reference sequence). V lost 3 bases, J lost 7 bases, and 7 bases lay in between. The CDR3 DNA reads as TGTGCCAGTAGTATCATTGGCAATTCACCCCTCCACTTT. Its protein is CASSIIGNSPLHF.

The gene calls are TRBV12-3 or TRBV12-4 and TRBJ2-5, with TRBD2 matching over 9 bases. The length of the CDR3 is 12 residues. V gave up 6 bases and J gave up 5 bases; unmatched junction bases: 1. Written as DNA, the CDR3 is TGTGCCAGCAGCGGACTAGCGGAGACCCAGTACTTC. Amino acids: CASSGLAETQYF.

This clone came up a few times. Written as DNA, the CDR3 is TGTGCCAGCAGCCAACCACAGGGGAACACTGAAGCTTTCTTT. This codes for CASSQPQGNTEAFF. The V gene is TRBV3-1 (or the pseudogene TRBV3-2), the J gene TRBJ1-1; a weak D match, TRBD1 (6 bases). Trimming removed 2 bases from V and 1 base from J, with 8 bases in between. Germline CDR1 LGHDT, CDR2 YNNKEL (reference sequence). CDR3 length equals 14 residues.

CDR3 sequence: CASSPWTGRETQYF. CDR3 sequence (DNA): TGTGCCAGCAGTCCATGGACAGGGAGGGAGACCCAGTACTTC. The V call is TRBV6-5, the J call TRBJ2-5; 8 bases line up with TRBD1. After removal of 5 bases from V and 5 bases from J, the junction contained 7 bases not matched to a gene. The germline V gene encodes CDR1 MNHEY and CDR2 SVGAGI. This CDR3 is 14 amino acids long.

The V gene is TRBV10-3, the J gene TRBJ2-5, with D maybe TRBD2 (7 bases). The CDR3 is 14 amino acids. CDR1 and CDR2 from the germline V gene are ENHRY and SYGVKD. Trimming removed 2 bases from V and 9 bases from J, with 16 bases in between. As DNA, the CDR3 is TGTGCCATCAGTGAGACGGGGGCGGGGGCGCCCCAGTACTTC. Protein: CAISETGAGAPQYF.

The chain uses TRBV11-2 and TRBJ2-7, with a weak D call TRBD1 (5 bases). Germline CDR1 and CDR2: SGHAT and FQNNGV. Trimming removed 1 base at V and 6 bases at J, with 13 bases between. This CDR3 has 14 amino acids. The CDR3 region is CASSLAQGLAEQYF. Here the CDR3 DNA reads TGTGCCAGCAGCTTAGCCCAGGGTCTGGCCGAGCAGTACTTC.

V usage is TRBV3-1 (or the pseudogene TRBV3-2) and J usage is TRBJ2-7; a possible D gene is TRBD2 (5 bases). This CDR3 spans 15 amino acids. Looked up from germline, CDR1 is LGHDT and CDR2 is YNNKEL (reference sequence). The V end was cut by 1 base, the J end by 5 bases, with 15 bases between. CDR3 loop: CASSQVLRESHEQYF. CDR3 DNA: TGTGCCAGCAGCCAAGTTCTGAGGGAGTCCCACGAGCAGTACTTC.

V gene TRBV20-1 combines with J gene TRBJ2-1; D is unclear. CDR3 length: 11 amino acids. Germline V gene data show CDR1 as DFQATT and CDR2 as SNEGSKA (reference sequence). Between the trimmed V and J ends, which lost 3 bases and 5 bases, there was a span of 5 bases. In DNA, the CDR3 is TGCAGTGCTAGCCGGAACAATGAGCAGTTCTTC. This sequence encodes CSASRNNEQFF.

This chain joins TRBV2 and TRBJ1-5; D uncertain. The germline CDR1 and CDR2 sequences are SNHLY and FYNNEI. This CDR3 has 14 amino acids. V lost 7 bases and J 3 bases, leaving 13 bases between the germline ends. In DNA, the CDR3 is TGTGCCAGCAAATCGGGAGGGTACAATCAGCCCCAGCATTTT. It encodes CASKSGGYNQPQHF.

The CDR3 DNA reads as TGCAGCGCTGACCCACGGTGGTCGAACACTGAAGCTTTCTTT. Translated, it gives CSADPRWSNTEAFF. This chain joins TRBV29-1 and TRBJ1-1; D gene unclear. V lost 7 bases and J lost 1, with 16 bases in between. The CDR3 loop spans 14 amino acids. Germline CDR1 SQVTM, CDR2 ANQGSEA.

The chain uses TRBV3-1 (or the pseudogene TRBV3-2) and TRBJ1-2; D perhaps matches TRBD1 (6 bases). The CDR3 length is 16 residues. CDR1 is LGHDT and CDR2 is YNNKEL in the germline V gene (reference sequence). Deletions cut 1 base from V and 1 base from J, with 13 bases between. For the CDR3, the DNA is TGTGCCAGCAGCCAAGGGCAGGGGATCCTTAACTATGGCTACACCTTC. This gives the protein CASSQGQGILNYGYTF.

The V and J genes are TRBV6-5 and TRBJ1-4, with TRBD1 matching over 8 bases. CDR3 size: 15 residues. V lost 5 bases and J lost 5; bases outside the gene matches: 7. Germline lookup yields CDR1 MNHEY and CDR2 SVGAGI. The CDR3 DNA reads as TGTGCCAGCAGTCCAAATGACAGGGGAAATGAAAAACTGTTTTTT. This sequence encodes CASSPNDRGNEKLFF.

This clone was seen more than once but under ten times. The chain joins TRBV20-1 to TRBJ1-1, with 9 bases aligning to TRBD1. CDR1 is DFQATT and CDR2 is SNEGSKA in the germline V gene (reference sequence). Germline trimming cut 3 bases from V and 4 bases from J; bases unmatched to any gene: 6. CDR3 length: 14 amino acids. CDR3 sequence: CSASGTGMVTEAFF. DNA for the CDR3: TGCAGTGCTAGTGGGACAGGGATGGTCACTGAAGCTTTCTTT.

This clone was seen a few times. V is TRBV4-1 and J is TRBJ2-3; 7 bases are a match to TRBD2. Trimming cost V 5 bases and J 7 bases; bases outside gene matches: 12. The CDR3 runs 15 residues. Looked up from germline, CDR1 is MGHRA and CDR2 is YSYEKL. The CDR3 here is CASSESGLDRNTQYF. CDR3 nucleotides: TGCGCCAGCAGCGAAAGCGGACTAGATCGAAATACGCAGTATTTT.

J is TRBJ2-1 and V is TRBV7-9; 10 nucleotides align to TRBD2. The germline gives CDR1 SEHNR, CDR2 FQNEAQ (reference sequence). J was trimmed by 5 bases and V by 1 base; bases with no gene match: 2. This CDR3 is built from 15 residues. The CDR3 here is CASSLERGGHNEQFF. CDR3 sequence (DNA): TGTGCCAGCAGCTTAGAGCGGGGGGGACACAATGAGCAGTTCTTC.

A word on this clone: An end of the junction does not agree with germline; a read error may underlie this. The chain employs TRBV29-1 and TRBJ2-5; TRBD1 is a possible D gene (5 bases). The germline V gene has CDR1 SQVTM and CDR2 ANQGSEA. The CDR3 loop spans 13 amino acids. In nucleotides, the CDR3 is TGCAGCGTTGAAGGGGGCACACAAGGGACCCAGTACTTC. It translates to CSVEGGTQGTQYF.